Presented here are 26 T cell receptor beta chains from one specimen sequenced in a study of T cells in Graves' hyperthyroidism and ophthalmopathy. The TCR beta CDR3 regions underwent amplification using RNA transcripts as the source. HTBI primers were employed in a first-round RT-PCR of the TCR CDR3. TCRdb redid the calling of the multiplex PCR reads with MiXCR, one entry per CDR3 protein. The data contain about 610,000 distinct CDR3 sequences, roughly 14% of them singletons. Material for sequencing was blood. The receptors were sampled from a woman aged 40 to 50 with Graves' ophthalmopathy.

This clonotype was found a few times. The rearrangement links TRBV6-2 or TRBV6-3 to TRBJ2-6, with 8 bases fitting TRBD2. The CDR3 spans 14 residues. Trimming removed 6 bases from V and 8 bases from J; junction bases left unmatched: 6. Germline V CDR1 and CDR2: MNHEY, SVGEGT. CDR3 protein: CASRTSGGTNVLTF. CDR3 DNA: TGTGCCAGCAGAACCTCGGGGGGGACCAACGTCCTGACTTTC.

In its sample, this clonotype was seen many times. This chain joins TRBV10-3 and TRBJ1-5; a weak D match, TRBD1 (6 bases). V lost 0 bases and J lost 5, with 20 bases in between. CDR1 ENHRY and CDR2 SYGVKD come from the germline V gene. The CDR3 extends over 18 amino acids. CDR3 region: CAISESRGGLGSDQPQHF. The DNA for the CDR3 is TGTGCCATCAGTGAGTCAAGAGGGGGGCTAGGCTCCGATCAGCCCCAGCATTTT.

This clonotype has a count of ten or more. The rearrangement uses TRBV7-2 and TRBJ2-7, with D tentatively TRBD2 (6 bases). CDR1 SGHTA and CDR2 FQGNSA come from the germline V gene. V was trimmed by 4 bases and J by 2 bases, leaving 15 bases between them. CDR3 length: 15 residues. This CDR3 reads CASSSRHSGAYEQYF. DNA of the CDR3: TGTGCCAGCAGCTCCCGACACTCGGGGGCCTACGAGCAGTACTTC.

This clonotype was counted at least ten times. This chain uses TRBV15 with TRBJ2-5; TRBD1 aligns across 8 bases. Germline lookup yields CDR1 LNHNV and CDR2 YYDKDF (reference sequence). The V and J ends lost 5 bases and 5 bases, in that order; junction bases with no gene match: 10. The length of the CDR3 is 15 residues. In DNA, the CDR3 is TGTGCCACCAGCGGTGGACAGGGTGAGGTGGAGACCCAGTACTTC. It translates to CATSGGQGEVETQYF.

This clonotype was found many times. CDR3 residues: CARSGTGGTEAFF. CDR3 in DNA: TGTGCCCGCTCCGGGACAGGGGGCACTGAAGCTTTCTTT. The chain carries TRBV30 and TRBJ1-1, with 11 positions matching TRBD1. This CDR3 spans 13 amino acids. The junction had 6 bases not matched to a gene; V was cut back by 8 bases and J by 4 bases. Germline V lookup: CDR1 GTSNPN, CDR2 SVGIG (reference sequence).

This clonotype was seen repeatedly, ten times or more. Here the CDR3 reads CSARDRSFSGNTIYF. CDR3 bases: TGCAGTGCTAGGGACAGGTCGTTCTCTGGAAACACCATATATTTT. V usage is TRBV20-1 and J usage is TRBJ1-3, with 7 bases identical to TRBD1. V lost 3 bases, J lost 0 bases, and 5 bases stayed unmatched. Germline V CDR1 and CDR2: DFQATT, SNEGSKA (reference sequence). CDR3 size: 15 residues.

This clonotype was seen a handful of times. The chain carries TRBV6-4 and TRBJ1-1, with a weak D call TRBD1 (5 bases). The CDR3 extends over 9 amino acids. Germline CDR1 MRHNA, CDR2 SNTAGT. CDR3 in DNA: TGTGGCGTGGGGGCTGAAGCTTTCTTT. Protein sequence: CGVGAEAFF.

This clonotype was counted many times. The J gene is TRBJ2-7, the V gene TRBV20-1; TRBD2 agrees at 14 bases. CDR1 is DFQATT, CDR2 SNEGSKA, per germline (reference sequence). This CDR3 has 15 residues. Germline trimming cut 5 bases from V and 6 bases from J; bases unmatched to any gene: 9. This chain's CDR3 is CSAPPTSGRASEQYF. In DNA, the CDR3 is TGCAGTGCTCCCCCGACTAGCGGGAGGGCCTCCGAGCAGTACTTC.

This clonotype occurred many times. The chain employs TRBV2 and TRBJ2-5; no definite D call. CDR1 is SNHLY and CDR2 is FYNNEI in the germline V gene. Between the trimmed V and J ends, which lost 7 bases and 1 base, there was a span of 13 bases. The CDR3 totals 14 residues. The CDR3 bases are TGTGCCAGCACCCCAGGAGTAATCCAAGAGACCCAGTACTTC. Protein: CASTPGVIQETQYF.

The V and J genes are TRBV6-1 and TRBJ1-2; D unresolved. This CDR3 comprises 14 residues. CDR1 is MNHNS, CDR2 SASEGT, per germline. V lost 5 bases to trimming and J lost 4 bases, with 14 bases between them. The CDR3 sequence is CASSRTVWSYGYTF. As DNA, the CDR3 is TGTGCCAGCAGTCGGACGGTCTGGTCCTATGGCTACACCTTC.

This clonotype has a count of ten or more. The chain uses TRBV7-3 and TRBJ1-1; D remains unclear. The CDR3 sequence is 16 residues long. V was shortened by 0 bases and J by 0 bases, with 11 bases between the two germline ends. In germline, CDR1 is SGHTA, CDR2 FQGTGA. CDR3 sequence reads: CASSLTPALMNTEAFF. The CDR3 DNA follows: TGTGCCAGCAGCTTAACCCCCGCCCTCATGAACACTGAAGCTTTCTTT. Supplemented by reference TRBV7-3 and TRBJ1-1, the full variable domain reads GAGVSQTPSNKVTEKGKYVELRCDPISGHTALYWYRQSLGQGPEFLIYFQGTGAADDSGLPNDRFFAVRPEGSVSTLKIQRTERGDSAVYLCASSLTPALMNTEAFFGQGTRLTVV.

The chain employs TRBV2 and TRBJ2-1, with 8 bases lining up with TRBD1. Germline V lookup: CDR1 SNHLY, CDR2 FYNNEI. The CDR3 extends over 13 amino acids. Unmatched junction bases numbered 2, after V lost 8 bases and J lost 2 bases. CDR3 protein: CASAGGTYNEQFF. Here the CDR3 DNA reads TGTGCCAGCGCAGGGGGCACCTACAATGAGCAGTTCTTC.

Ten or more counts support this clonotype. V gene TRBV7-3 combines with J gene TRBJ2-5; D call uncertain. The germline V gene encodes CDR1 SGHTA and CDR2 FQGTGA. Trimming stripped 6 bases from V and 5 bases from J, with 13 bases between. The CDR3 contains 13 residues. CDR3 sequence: CASSRSWSETQYF. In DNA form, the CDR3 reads TGTGCCAGCAGTCGGAGTTGGTCGGAGACCCAGTACTTC.

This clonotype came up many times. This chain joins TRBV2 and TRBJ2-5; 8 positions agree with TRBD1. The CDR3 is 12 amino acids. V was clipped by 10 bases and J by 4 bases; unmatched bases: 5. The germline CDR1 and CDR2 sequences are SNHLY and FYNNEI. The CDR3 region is CATQGAGETQYF. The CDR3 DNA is TGTGCCACGCAGGGGGCAGGAGAGACCCAGTACTTC.

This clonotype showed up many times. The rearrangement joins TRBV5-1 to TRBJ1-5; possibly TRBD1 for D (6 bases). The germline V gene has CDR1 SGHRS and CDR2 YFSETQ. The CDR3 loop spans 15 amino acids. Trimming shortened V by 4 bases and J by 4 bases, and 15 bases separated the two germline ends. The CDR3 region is CASSLDPGTNQPQHF. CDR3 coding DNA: TGCGCCAGCAGCCTGGACCCAGGGACAAATCAGCCCCAGCATTTT.

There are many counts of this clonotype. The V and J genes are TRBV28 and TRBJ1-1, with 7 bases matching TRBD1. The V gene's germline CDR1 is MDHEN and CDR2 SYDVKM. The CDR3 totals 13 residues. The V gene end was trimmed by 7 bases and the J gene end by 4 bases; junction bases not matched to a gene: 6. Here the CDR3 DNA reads TGTGCCAGCACCAAGACAGGGACCACTGAAGCTTTCTTT. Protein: CASTKTGTTEAFF.

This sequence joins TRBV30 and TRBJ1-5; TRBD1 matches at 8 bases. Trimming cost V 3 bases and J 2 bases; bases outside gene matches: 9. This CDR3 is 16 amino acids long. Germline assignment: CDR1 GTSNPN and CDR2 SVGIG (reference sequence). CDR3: CAWSRDRKGGNQPQHF. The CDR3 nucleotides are TGTGCCTGGAGCCGGGACAGGAAAGGGGGCAATCAGCCCCAGCATTTT.

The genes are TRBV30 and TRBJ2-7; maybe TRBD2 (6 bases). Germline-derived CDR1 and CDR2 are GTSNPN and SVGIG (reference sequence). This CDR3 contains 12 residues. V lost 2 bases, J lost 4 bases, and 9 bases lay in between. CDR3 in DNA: TGTGCCTGGAGTCCTCGGGGGTACGAGCAGTACTTC. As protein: CAWSPRGYEQYF.

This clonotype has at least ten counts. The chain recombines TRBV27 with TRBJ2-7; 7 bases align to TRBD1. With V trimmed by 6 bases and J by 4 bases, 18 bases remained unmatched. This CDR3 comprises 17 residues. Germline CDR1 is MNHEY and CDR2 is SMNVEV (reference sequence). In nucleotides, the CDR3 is TGTGCCAGCAGCCGTAAGGCGACAGGGTCGGGCTTATACGAGCAGTACTTC. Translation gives CASSRKATGSGLYEQYF.

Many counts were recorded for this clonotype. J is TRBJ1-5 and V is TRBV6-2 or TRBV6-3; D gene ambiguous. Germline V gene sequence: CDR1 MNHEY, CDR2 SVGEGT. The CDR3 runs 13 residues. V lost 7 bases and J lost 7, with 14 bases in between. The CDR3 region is CASTHGGRQPQHF. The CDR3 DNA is TGTGCCAGCACGCACGGAGGGAGGCAGCCCCAGCATTTT.

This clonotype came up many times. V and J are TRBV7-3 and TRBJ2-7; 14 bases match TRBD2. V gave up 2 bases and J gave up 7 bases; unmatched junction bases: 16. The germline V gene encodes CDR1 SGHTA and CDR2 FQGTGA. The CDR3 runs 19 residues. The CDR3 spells CASSLSPKRLAGGPGEQYF. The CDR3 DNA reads TGTGCCAGCAGCTTATCACCAAAGCGACTAGCGGGAGGGCCTGGAGAGCAGTACTTC.

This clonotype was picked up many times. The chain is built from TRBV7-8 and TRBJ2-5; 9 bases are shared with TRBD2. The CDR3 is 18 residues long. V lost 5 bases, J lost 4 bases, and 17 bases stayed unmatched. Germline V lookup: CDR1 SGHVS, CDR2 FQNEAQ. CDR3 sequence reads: CASSPDFVSLAGTETQYF. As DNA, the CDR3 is TGTGCCAGCAGCCCCGATTTCGTCTCCCTAGCGGGAACAGAGACCCAGTACTTC.

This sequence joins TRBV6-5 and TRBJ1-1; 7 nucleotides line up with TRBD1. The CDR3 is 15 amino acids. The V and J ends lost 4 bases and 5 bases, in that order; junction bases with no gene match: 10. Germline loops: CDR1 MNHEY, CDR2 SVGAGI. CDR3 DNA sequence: TGTGCCAGCAGTTTAGGGGGCGGCTCAATTACTGAAGCTTTCTTT. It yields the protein CASSLGGGSITEAFF.

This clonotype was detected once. The DNA for the CDR3 is TGTGCCAGCAGCTCCTCGACCCTTTTTCCGTACTTC. This encodes CASSSSTLFPYF. J is TRBJ2-7 and V is TRBV7-2; no clear D. Germline values: CDR1 SGHTA, CDR2 FQGNSA. This CDR3 is 12 amino acids long. V gave up 4 bases and J gave up 12 bases, with 16 bases separating them.

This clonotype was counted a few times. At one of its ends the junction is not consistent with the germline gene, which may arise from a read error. CDR3 nucleotides: TGTGCCAGCAGCGGACAGGGGGCTCCGGACCATTTT. The encoded protein is CASSGQGAPDHF. The chain joins TRBV2 to TRBJ1-4, with 11 nucleotides matching TRBD1. Germline V lookup: CDR1 SNHLY, CDR2 FYNNEI. This CDR3 is 12 amino acids long.

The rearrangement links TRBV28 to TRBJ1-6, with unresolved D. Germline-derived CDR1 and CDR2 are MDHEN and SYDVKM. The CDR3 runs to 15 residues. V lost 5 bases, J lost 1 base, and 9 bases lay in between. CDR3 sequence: CASSRVESYNSPLHF. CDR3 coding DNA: TGTGCCAGCAGTAGGGTAGAGTCCTATAATTCACCCCTCCACTTT.